Described below is a single TCR beta chain sequence and its context. Its antigen is unknown. Base qualities are not recorded, but no much larger clone differs from it by a single base. The data originate from a study of CD8 T cells in Susac syndrome (dated by TCRdb to between 2017 and 2020). Regarding the study in general: Whether CD8+ T cell activation and differentiation in Susac syndrome was antigen driven was tested using repertoire sequencing.

RNA was extracted with the RNeasy kit and about 0.45 to 1 ug was reverse transcribed using random hexamers. TCR beta CDR3 regions were amplified with the immunoSEQ multiplex PCR assay covering 54 Vbeta and 13 Jbeta segments. PCR amplification bias was corrected by using a synthetic template baseline for primer optimization and computational correction. Per the authors' processing: Reads were assigned to V, D and J genes according to IMGT and analyzed in immunoSEQ Analyzer, with only productive sequences retained. Clonality was calculated as one minus the Shannon entropy normalized by log2 of the number of productive unique sequences. Public and private clones were assessed among the 100 most prevalent clones of each patient and control. Susac-specific clones were defined as absent from healthy and MS cohorts, some 1,000 published viral clones and other ImmuneACCESS disease sequences. TCRdb passed the public sequencing reads through fastp at Q25 and MiXCR, retaining productive beta sequences. Every distinct CDR3 protein forms one entry, paired with its most common genes and DNA. TCRdb, not the authors, supplied the V and J calls. This sample holds 180,000 or so distinct CDR3 sequences; around 94% were observed only once. Roughly 0.13% of the sample lies in the top ten.

High-throughput TCR beta sequencing profiled peripheral blood CD8+ and CD4+ T cells from healthy donors, Susac syndrome patients and multiple sclerosis patients. Healthy donors were age- and sex-matched controls. Bulk CD8+ and CD4+ T cells were purified by magnetic negative isolation, while CD8+ TEMRA cells were enriched using FACS. Blood was collected in EDTA tubes and processed within 24 hours, with PBMCs isolated through density gradient centrifugation. PBMCs destined for TCR sequencing were cryopreserved in liquid nitrogen and later thawed in a 37 °C water bath. A purity of at least 90% was achieved for sorted or isolated CD4+, CD8+ and CD8+ TEMRA cells. The investigation overall reported the following: The number of individuals in the TCR sequencing and HLA analysis was acknowledged as relatively small.

After removal of 7 bases from V and 7 bases from J, the junction retains 16 bases not matched to a gene. Based on the germline V gene (reference sequence), the CDR1 and CDR2 sequences are SGHNT and YYREEE. The CDR3 measures 16 amino acids from cysteine to phenylalanine. The retained sequence is limited to the CDR3, 48 bases, with the frame set at the first base. Sequenced input: CD4+ T cells from PBMCs. The V and J genes are TRBV5-4 and TRBJ1-4; TRBD1 lines up with 7 middle nucleotides. The receptor's source is a human donor in good health. Here is the DNA: TGTGCCAGCGGAACTGAGAGGGGGCGAGACGGTGAAAAACTGTTTTTT. Its translation reads: CASGTERGRDGEKLFF.